This entry is about one TCR beta chain. In its sample, this clone was seen a few times. Its target antigen remains unknown. The sample holds no much larger clone one base away, and base qualities are not on file. At one collaborating source in Seattle, patients were enrolled during active infection and were followed longitudinally through the course of disease. Whole blood was collected in K2EDTA tubes by collaborating institutions according to the institutions' own protocols. For TCRbeta analysis, collaborators shipped samples in one of three forms: frozen whole blood, isolated PBMCs, or DNA extracted from either of those sample types. This record comes from a study of blood T cell repertoires in COVID-19 (dated by TCRdb to 2020 to 2021). With regard to the full study: The collaborator samples originated in the United States, Italy and Spain and spanned the acute and convalescent phases of COVID-19. Where HLA class I and class II types were available, the types were taken from metadata supplied by the sample provider, not from assay-based typing. Samples were obtained from the ongoing ImmuneRACE study (first 160 participants) and from 1,254 subjects provided by 6 global collaborators. The repertoires were released in a freely available public database meant as a resource for research on the immune response to SARS-CoV-2. The prospective study material was composed of cDNA or gDNA derived from T cells, B-cell-depleted T cells, or PBMCs. Sample metadata almost always included a de-identified subject ID, COVID-19 status, age in years and sex. The dataset comprised deeply sampled blood TCRbeta repertoires from subjects exposed to, actively infected with, or recovered from COVID-19.

V is pared back by 0 bases and J by 2 bases, with 9 bases lying between the germline termini. The CDR3 spans 14 residues, from the cysteine through the phenylalanine. Here the CDR3 DNA is all that survives: 42 bases in frame from base 1. CDR1 SGHRS and CDR2 YFSETQ were looked up in the germline V gene. The paper's findings and limits, for the study overall: How much clinical and demographic metadata was included differed by source and by participant, and the metadata was provided uncurated.

TCRbeta CDR3 regions were amplified from genomic DNA using the immunoSEQ Assay, a bias-controlled multiplex PCR. The authors' analysis ran thus. The number of nucleated cells in each sample was estimated from the amplification of reference gene primers within the assay. To quantify the absolute abundance of each unique TCRbeta CDR3 rearrangement, sequence reads were collapsed and filtered. For each sample, productive Simpson clonality was calculated as the square root of Simpson's diversity index across productive rearrangements. TCRdb took over this immuneACCESS table, retaining in-frame rearrangements with V and J assigned. Such tables are incomplete; in checked studies, under half of the missing clones stem from an unresolved V gene, and the remainder is unexplained. For V, J and clone size, that table is used; D and trimming come from the DNA. The sample table shows over 80,000 clones, and around 74% are seen once. The ten largest clones capture 3% to 4% of the sample.

The V gene is TRBV5-1 and the J gene is TRBJ2-7, with TRBD2 tentatively as D gene (6 bases match). The sequencing input was peripheral blood. The clonotype originates from a man aged 70 or older with COVID-19, enrolled during active disease. In nucleotide form, the sequence is TGCGCCAGCAGCTTGGATAGCGGTACCTACGAGCAGTACTTC. It specifies CASSLDSGTYEQYF.